This T cell receptor beta chain originates from a study of graft-versus-host responses after intestinal transplantation. About the study: Tacrolimus plus steroids were given to all recipients for roughly three years, preceded by anti-thymocyte globulin induction.

Study-level points and caveats: Detected in recipient marrow were GvH clones, some of which were first observed in ileum or blood. Early post-transplant falls in HvG clones accompanied the peak levels of circulating GvH clones.

Note on this clone: Its antigen is unidentified.

The CDR3 spans 14 residues. The germline V and J ends were trimmed by 7 bases and 1 base, with 13 bases remaining between them. Germline values: CDR1 SGDLS, CDR2 YYNGEE. Graft-derived tissue was subjected to processing to liberate intraepithelial and lamina propria lymphocytes. The data were produced by immunoSEQ multiplex PCR, yet TCRdb's version contains in-frame clones alone and is incomplete. The profile shows 20,000 or so clones, around 81% of them singletons. This clonotype was obtained from a human patient who received an intestinal transplant, so some T cells may come from the graft donor. The chain joins TRBV9 to TRBJ2-3, with D possibly being TRBD2 (6 bases). The sequences come from ileum tissue, collected 12 days after intestinal transplant. CDR3 amino acids: CASGRDSGTDTQYF. CDR3 DNA sequence: TGTGCCAGCGGCCGGGACTCGGGCACAGATACGCAGTATTTT.